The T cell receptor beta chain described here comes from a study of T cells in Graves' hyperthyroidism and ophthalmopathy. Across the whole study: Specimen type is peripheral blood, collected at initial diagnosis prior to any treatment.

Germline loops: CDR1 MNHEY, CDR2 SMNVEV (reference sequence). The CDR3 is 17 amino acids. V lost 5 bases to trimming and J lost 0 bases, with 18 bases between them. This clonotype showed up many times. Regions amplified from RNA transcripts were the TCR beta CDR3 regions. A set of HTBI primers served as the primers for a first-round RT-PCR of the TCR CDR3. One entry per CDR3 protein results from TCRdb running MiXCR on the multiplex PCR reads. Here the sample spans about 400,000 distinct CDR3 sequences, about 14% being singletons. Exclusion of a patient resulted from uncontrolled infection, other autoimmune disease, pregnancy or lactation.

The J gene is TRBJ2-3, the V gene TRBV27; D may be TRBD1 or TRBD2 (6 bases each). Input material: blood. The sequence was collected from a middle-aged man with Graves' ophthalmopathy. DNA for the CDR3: TGTGCCAGCAGTGCCCCTCGACAGGAGGGGAGCACAGATACGCAGTATTTT. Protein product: CASSAPRQEGSTDTQYF.